The sequence of this T cell receptor (beta chain) was determined in a study of monozygotic twins with inflammatory bowel disease. There are 16 residues in the CDR3. Germline V gives CDR1 MNHEY, CDR2 SVGEGT. TCRdb re-called the 5' RACE reads and catalogs CDR3 proteins one per entry, DNA excluded. The sample totals around 210,000 distinct CDR3 sequences. The chain recombines TRBV6-2 or TRBV6-3 with TRBJ2-1; TCRdb designates TRBD2, a call that cannot be tested without DNA. The specimen was blood. The TCR sequence derives from a human donor with ulcerative colitis or Crohn's disease, or a healthy co-twin of an affected twin (not recorded which). CDR3 region: CASSLGLAGPYNEQFF.